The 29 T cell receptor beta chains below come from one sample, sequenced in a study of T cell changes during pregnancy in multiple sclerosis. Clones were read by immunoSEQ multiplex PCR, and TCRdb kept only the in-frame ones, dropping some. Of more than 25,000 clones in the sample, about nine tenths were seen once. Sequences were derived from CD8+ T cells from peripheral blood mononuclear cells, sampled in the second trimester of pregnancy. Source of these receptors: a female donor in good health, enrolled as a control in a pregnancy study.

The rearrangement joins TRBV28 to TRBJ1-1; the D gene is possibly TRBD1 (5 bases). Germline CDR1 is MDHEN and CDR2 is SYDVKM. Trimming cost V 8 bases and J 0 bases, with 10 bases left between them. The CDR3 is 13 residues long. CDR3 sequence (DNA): TGTGCCAGCTTCTTACAGGTGAACACTGAAGCTTTCTTT. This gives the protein CASFLQVNTEAFF.

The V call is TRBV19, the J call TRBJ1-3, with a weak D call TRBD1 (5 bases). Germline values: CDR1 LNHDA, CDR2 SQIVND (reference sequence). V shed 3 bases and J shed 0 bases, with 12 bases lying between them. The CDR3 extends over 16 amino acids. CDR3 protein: CASSILGRLSGNTIYF. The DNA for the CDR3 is TGTGCCAGTAGTATTCTGGGGCGCCTCTCTGGAAACACCATATATTTT.

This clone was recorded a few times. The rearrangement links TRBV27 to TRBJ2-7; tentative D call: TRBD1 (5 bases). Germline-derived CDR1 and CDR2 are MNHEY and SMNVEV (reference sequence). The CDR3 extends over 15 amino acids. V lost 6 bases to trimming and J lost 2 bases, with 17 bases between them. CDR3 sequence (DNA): TGTGCCAGCAGCCCGCACTTGACAGAGCCCTACGAGCAGTACTTC. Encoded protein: CASSPHLTEPYEQYF.

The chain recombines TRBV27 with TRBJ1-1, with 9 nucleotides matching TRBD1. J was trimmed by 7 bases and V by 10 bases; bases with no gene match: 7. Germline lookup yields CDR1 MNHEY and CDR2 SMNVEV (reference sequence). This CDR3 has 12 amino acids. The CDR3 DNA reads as TGTGCCATCGCCACAGGGGGCGGTGAAGCTTTCTTT. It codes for CAIATGGGEAFF.

The CDR3 here is CASSLEPVASSYNEQFF. The CDR3, as DNA: TGTGCCAGCAGCTTAGAGCCCGTAGCGTCCTCCTACAATGAGCAGTTCTTC. V gene TRBV7-3 combines with J gene TRBJ2-1; a possible D gene is TRBD2 (5 bases). Germline assignment: CDR1 SGHTA and CDR2 FQGTGA. CDR3 length equals 17 residues. The V gene lost 2 bases and the J gene lost 0 bases, with 14 bases spanning the gap.

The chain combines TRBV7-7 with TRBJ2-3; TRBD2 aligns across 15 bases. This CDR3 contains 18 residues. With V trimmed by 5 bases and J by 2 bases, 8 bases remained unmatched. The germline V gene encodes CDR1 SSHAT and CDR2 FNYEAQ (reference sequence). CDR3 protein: CASSVGLAGGQNTDTQYF. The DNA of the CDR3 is TGTGCCAGCAGCGTAGGACTAGCGGGGGGGCAAAACACAGATACGCAGTATTTT.

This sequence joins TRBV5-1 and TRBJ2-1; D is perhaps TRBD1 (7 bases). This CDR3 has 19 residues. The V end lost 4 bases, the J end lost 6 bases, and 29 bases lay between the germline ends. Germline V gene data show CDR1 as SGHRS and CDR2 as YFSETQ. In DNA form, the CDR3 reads TGCGCCAGCAGCCCTCTGACAGGGACTTTCCGACGTGGGGGCAATGAGCAGTTCTTC. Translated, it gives CASSPLTGTFRRGGNEQFF.

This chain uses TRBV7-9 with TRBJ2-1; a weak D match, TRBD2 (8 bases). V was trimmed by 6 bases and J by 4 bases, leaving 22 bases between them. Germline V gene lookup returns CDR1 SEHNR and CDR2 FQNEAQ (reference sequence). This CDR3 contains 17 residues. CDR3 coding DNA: TGTGCCAGCAGTAGAAGGGGGCGGGGGGCCGAATACAATGAGCAGTTCTTC. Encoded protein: CASSRRGRGAEYNEQFF.

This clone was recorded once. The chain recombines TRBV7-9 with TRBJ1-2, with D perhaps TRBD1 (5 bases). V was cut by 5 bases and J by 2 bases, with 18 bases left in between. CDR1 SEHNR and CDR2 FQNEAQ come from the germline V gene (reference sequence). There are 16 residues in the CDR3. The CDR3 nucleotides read TGTGCCAGCAGCCCGTGGGACTTGAAGAAGAACTATGGCTACACCTTC. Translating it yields CASSPWDLKKNYGYTF.

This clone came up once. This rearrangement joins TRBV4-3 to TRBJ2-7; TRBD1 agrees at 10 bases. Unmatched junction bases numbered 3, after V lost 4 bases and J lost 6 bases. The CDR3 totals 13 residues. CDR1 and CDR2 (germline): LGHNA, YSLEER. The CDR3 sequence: CASSPGQGGEQYF. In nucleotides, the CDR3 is TGCGCCAGCAGCCCCGGACAGGGGGGCGAGCAGTACTTC.

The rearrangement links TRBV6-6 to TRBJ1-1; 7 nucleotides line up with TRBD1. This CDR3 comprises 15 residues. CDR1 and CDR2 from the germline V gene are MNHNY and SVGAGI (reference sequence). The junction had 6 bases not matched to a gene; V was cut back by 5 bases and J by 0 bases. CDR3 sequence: CASSPWTGMNTEAFF. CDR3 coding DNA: TGTGCCAGCAGTCCTTGGACAGGTATGAACACTGAAGCTTTCTTT.

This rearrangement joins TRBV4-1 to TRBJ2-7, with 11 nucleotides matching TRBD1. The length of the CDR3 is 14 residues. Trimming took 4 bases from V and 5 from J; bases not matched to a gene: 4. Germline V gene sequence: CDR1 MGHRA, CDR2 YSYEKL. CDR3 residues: CASSPGTGGNEQYF. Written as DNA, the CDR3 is TGCGCCAGCAGCCCTGGGACAGGGGGTAACGAGCAGTACTTC.

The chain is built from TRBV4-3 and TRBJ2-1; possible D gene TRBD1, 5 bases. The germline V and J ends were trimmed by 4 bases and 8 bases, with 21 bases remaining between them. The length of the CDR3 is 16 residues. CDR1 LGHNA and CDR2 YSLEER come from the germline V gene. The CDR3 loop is CASSRLTGAGADEQFF. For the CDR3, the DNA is TGCGCCAGCAGCCGCCTAACTGGAGCTGGGGCGGATGAGCAGTTCTTC.

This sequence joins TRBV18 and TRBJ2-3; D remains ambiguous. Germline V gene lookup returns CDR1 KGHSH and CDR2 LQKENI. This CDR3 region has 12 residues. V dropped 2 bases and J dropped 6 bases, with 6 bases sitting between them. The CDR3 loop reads CASSPTEDTQYF. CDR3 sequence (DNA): TGTGCCAGCTCACCAACAGAGGATACGCAGTATTTT.

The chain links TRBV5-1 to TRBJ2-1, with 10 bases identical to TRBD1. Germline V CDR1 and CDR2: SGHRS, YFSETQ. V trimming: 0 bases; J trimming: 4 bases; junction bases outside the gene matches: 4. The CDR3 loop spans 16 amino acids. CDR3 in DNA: TGCGCCAGCAGCTTGGCGACAGGGGGCGGATACAATGAGCAGTTCTTC. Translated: CASSLATGGGYNEQFF.

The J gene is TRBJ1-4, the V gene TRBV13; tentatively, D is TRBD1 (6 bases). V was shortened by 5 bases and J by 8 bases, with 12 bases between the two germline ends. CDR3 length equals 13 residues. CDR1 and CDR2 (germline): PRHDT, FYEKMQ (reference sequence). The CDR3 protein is CASSLEQGEKLFF. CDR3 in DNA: TGTGCCAGCAGCCTGGAACAGGGCGAAAAACTGTTTTTT.

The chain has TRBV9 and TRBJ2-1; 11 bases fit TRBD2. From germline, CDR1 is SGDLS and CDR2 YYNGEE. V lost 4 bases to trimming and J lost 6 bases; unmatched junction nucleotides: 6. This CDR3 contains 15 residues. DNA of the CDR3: TGTGCCAGCAGCACTAGCGGGGGAAGCTCCAATGAGCAGTTCTTC. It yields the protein CASSTSGGSSNEQFF.

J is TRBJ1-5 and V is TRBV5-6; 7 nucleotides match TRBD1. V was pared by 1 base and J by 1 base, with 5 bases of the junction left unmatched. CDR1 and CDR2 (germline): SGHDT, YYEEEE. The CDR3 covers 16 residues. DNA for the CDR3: TGTGCCAGCAGCTTGCTAAACAGGGGAAGCAATCAGCCCCAGCATTTT. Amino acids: CASSLLNRGSNQPQHF.

The chain's CDR3 is CASSLAVVRGSGSTDTQYF. CDR3 DNA: TGTGCCAGCAGCTTAGCAGTAGTTCGGGGTAGCGGAAGCACAGATACGCAGTATTTT. The chain is built from TRBV7-9 and TRBJ2-3, with D possibly being TRBD2 (6 bases). Trimming removed 0 bases from V and 0 bases from J, with 19 bases in between. This CDR3 is built from 19 residues. CDR1 and CDR2 from the germline V gene are SEHNR and FQNEAQ (reference sequence). Full variable domain (missing parts from reference TRBV7-9 and TRBJ2-3): DTGVSQNPRHKITKRGQNVTFRCDPISEHNRLYWYRQTLGQGPEFLTYFQNEAQLEKSRLLSDRFSAERPKGSFSTLEIQRTEQGDSAMYLCASSLAVVRGSGSTDTQYFGPGTRLTVL.

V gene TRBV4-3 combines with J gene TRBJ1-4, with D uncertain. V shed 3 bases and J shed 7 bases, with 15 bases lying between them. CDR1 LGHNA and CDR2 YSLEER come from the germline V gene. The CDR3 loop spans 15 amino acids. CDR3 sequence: CASSQNWASSEKLFF. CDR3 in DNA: TGCGCCAGCAGCCAGAATTGGGCTTCGTCTGAAAAACTGTTTTTT.

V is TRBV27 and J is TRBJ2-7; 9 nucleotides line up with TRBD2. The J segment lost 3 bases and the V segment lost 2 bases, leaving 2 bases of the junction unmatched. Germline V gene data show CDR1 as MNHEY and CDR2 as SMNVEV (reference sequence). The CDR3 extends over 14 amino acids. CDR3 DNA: TGTGCCAGCAGTTTACTAGCGGGAAACTACGAGCAGTACTTC. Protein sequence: CASSLLAGNYEQYF.

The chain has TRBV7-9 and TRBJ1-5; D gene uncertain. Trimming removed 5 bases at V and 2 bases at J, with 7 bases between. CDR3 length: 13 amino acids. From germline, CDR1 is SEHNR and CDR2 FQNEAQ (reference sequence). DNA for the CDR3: TGTGCCAGCAGCAGGGAGGGCAATCAGCCCCAGCATTTT. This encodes CASSREGNQPQHF. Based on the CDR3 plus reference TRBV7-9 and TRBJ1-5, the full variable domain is DTGVSQNPRHKITKRGQNVTFRCDPISEHNRLYWYRQTLGQGPEFLTYFQNEAQLEKSRLLSDRFSAERPKGSFSTLEIQRTEQGDSAMYLCASSREGNQPQHFGDGTRLSIL.

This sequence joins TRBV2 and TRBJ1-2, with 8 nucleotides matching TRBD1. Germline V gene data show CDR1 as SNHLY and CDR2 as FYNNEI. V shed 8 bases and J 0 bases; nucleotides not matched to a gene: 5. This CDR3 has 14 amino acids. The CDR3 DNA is TGTGCCAGCGGGGGACAGGTGACTAACTATGGCTACACCTTC. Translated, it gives CASGGQVTNYGYTF.

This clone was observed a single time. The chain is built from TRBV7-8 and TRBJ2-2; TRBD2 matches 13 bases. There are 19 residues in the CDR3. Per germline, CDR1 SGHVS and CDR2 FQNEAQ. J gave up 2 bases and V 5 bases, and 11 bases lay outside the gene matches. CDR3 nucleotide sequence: TGTGCCAGCAGCCTCCGGGGCACTAGCGGGGGGGTAAACACCGGGGAGCTGTTTTTT. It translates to CASSLRGTSGGVNTGELFF.

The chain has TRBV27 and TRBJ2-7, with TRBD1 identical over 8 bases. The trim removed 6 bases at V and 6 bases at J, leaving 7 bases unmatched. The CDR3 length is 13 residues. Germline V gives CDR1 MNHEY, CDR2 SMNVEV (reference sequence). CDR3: CASRGGQAAEQYF. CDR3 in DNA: TGTGCCAGCAGGGGGGGACAGGCGGCCGAGCAGTACTTC.

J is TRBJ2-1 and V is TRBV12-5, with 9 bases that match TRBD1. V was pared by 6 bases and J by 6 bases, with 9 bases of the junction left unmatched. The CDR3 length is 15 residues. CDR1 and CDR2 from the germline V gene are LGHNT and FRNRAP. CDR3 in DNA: TGTGCTAGTGGGGGGACGGGACAGGGATTCAATGAGCAGTTCTTC. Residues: CASGGTGQGFNEQFF.

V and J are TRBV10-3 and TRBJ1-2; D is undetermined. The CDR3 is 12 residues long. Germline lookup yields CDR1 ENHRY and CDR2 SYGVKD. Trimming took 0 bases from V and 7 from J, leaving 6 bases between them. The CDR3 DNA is TGTGCCATCAGTGAGTCCCGGGTTGGCTACACCTTC. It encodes CAISESRVGYTF.

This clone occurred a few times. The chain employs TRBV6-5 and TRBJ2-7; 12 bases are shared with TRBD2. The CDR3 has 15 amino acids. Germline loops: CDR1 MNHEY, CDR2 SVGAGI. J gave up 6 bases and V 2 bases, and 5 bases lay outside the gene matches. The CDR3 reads CASSYLAGGLSEQYF. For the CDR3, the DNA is TGTGCCAGCAGTTACCTAGCGGGGGGGCTCTCCGAGCAGTACTTC.

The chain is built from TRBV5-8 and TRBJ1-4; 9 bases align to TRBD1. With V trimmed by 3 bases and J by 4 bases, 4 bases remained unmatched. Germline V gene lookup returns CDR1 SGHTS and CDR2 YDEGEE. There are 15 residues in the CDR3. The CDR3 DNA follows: TGTGCCAGCAGCTCCGGACAGGGGATTAATGAAAAACTGTTTTTT. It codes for CASSSGQGINEKLFF.